These T cell receptor beta chains were read from a single sample in a study of response to subunit inactivated influenza vaccine. MiXCR, applied by TCRdb to the RT-PCR reads, yields one record per CDR3 protein. Among approximately 500,000 distinct CDR3 sequences, 14% were seen once, and the ten largest hold approximately 10%. The material was PBMCs from blood, obtained 11 to 12 days after vaccination. Receptors originate from a man in his forties or fifties who received an inactivated influenza vaccine. The CDR3 runs from the conserved cysteine through the conserved F or W. A D gene is named only where the DNA matches it firmly. Clone size appears in some rows only: once, few, many, or a class for an expanded clone.

d_gene: TRBD1
j_gene: TRBJ1-3
v_gene: TRBV5-6
abundance: few
CDR3nt: TGTGCCAGCAGCTTGACAGGGGACTCTGGAAACACCATATATTTT
CDR3aa: CASSLTGDSGNTIYF

d_gene: -
j_gene: TRBJ2-5
v_gene: TRBV15
abundance: -
CDR3nt: TGTGCCACCAGCAGAGATAACGGGGTAGGGGGTGAGACCCAGTACTTC
CDR3aa: CATSRDNGVGGETQYF

d_gene: -
j_gene: TRBJ1-2
v_gene: TRBV7-2
abundance: few
CDR3nt: TGTGCCAGCAGCTTAGGGATCCGCTATGGCTACACCTTC
CDR3aa: CASSLGIRYGYTF

d_gene: TRBD1
j_gene: TRBJ2-3
v_gene: TRBV6-2/TRBV6-3
abundance: -
CDR3nt: TGTGCCAGCAGTCTAGGGGGCAGGGACCCAGATACGCAGTATTTT
CDR3aa: CASSLGGRDPDTQYF

d_gene: TRBD2
j_gene: TRBJ2-5
v_gene: TRBV20-1
abundance: -
CDR3nt: TGCAGTGCTAGAGCCATAGGACTAGCGGGGGGACCCCTGGGAGAGACCCAGTACTTC
CDR3aa: CSARAIGLAGGPLGETQYF

d_gene: -
j_gene: TRBJ2-5
v_gene: TRBV29-1
abundance: few
CDR3nt: TGCAGCATTGGGGGGGCCCCTCAAGAGACCCAGTACTTC
CDR3aa: CSIGGAPQETQYF

d_gene: -
j_gene: TRBJ2-5
v_gene: TRBV5-1
abundance: few
CDR3nt: TGCGCCAGCAGCTTGGGAGTGTCTGTAGGCCAAGAGACCCAGTACTTC
CDR3aa: CASSLGVSVGQETQYF

d_gene: TRBD1
j_gene: TRBJ1-6
v_gene: TRBV11-2
abundance: few
CDR3nt: TGTGCCAGCAGCTTAGCCCCAGACAGGGGGGGGTCACCCCTCCACTTT
CDR3aa: CASSLAPDRGGSPLHF

d_gene: TRBD2
j_gene: TRBJ2-3
v_gene: TRBV3-1
abundance: -
CDR3nt: TGTGCCAGCAGCCCCGTGACTAGCGGGAAGGGAACGCAGAATTTT
CDR3aa: CASSPVTSGKGTQNF

d_gene: TRBD1
j_gene: TRBJ2-7
v_gene: TRBV2
abundance: few
CDR3nt: TGTGCCAGCAGGTCCGGGACAGGGGGCTCCTACGAGCAGTACTTC
CDR3aa: CASRSGTGGSYEQYF

d_gene: -
j_gene: TRBJ1-1
v_gene: TRBV12-3/TRBV12-4
abundance: many
CDR3nt: TGCGCCAGCAGCTTGGGCCAGAGCAACACTGAAGCTTTCTTT
CDR3aa: CASSLGQSNTEAFF

d_gene: -
j_gene: TRBJ1-1
v_gene: TRBV5-1
abundance: -
CDR3nt: TGCGCCAGCAGTATTAGGGGGGGCACTGAAGCTTTCTTT
CDR3aa: CASSIRGGTEAFF

d_gene: -
j_gene: TRBJ2-2
v_gene: TRBV19
abundance: -
CDR3nt: TGTGCCAGTAGCCCAGCCCTCGACAGGCCCGGGGAGCTGTTTTTT
CDR3aa: CASSPALDRPGELFF

d_gene: TRBD2
j_gene: TRBJ2-1
v_gene: TRBV4-1
abundance: many
CDR3nt: TGCGCCAGCAGCCAAGGACTAGCGCCGAACAATGAGCAGTTCTTC
CDR3aa: CASSQGLAPNNEQFF

d_gene: TRBD1
j_gene: TRBJ2-7
v_gene: TRBV20-1
abundance: -
CDR3nt: TGCAGTGCTTCCGGGACAGGCTACGAGCAGTACTTC
CDR3aa: CSASGTGYEQYF

d_gene: TRBD1
j_gene: TRBJ2-1
v_gene: TRBV20-1
abundance: many
CDR3nt: TGCAGTGCTGCCCCGACAGGGGGTTACAATGAGCAGTTCTTC
CDR3aa: CSAAPTGGYNEQFF

d_gene: TRBD1
j_gene: TRBJ1-6
v_gene: TRBV5-1
abundance: -
CDR3nt: TGCGCCAGCAGTCTCGGACAGGAAAATTCACCCCTCCACTTT
CDR3aa: CASSLGQENSPLHF

d_gene: TRBD2
j_gene: TRBJ2-7
v_gene: TRBV7-9
abundance: -
CDR3nt: TGTGCCAGCAGCTTACTAGCGGCCGAGCAGTACTTC
CDR3aa: CASSLLAAEQYF

d_gene: -
j_gene: TRBJ2-3
v_gene: TRBV10-3
abundance: -
CDR3nt: TGTGCCATCAGTGAGTTGATGGGGGTAGAAACGCAGTATTTT
CDR3aa: CAISELMGVETQYF

d_gene: -
j_gene: TRBJ2-7
v_gene: TRBV4-2
abundance: -
CDR3nt: TGTGCCAGCAGCCAAGCCAGGGGTGGACACGAGCAGTACTTC
CDR3aa: CASSQARGGHEQYF

d_gene: TRBD1
j_gene: TRBJ1-6
v_gene: TRBV7-2
abundance: -
CDR3nt: TGTGCCAGCAGCTTAGTAACAGGGGCTTATAATTCACCCCTCCACTTT
CDR3aa: CASSLVTGAYNSPLHF

d_gene: -
j_gene: TRBJ2-5
v_gene: TRBV11-2
abundance: -
CDR3nt: TGTGCCAGCAGCTTAGCATTTGAGACCCAGTACTTC
CDR3aa: CASSLAFETQYF

d_gene: TRBD1
j_gene: TRBJ1-2
v_gene: TRBV4-2
abundance: few
CDR3nt: TGTGCCAGCAGCCAAGGTCGACAGGGTTATGGCTATGGCTACACCTTC
CDR3aa: CASSQGRQGYGYGYTF

d_gene: -
j_gene: TRBJ1-5
v_gene: TRBV10-1
abundance: few
CDR3nt: TGCGCCAGCAGTGAGGGGGATCGGGATCAGCCCCAGCATTTT
CDR3aa: CASSEGDRDQPQHF

d_gene: TRBD2
j_gene: TRBJ2-3
v_gene: TRBV2
abundance: many
CDR3nt: TGTGCCATACTAGCGGGAGTCGGAGATACGCAGTATTTT
CDR3aa: CAILAGVGDTQYF

d_gene: TRBD1
j_gene: TRBJ1-4
v_gene: TRBV30
abundance: many
CDR3nt: TGTGCCTGGAGCGGCGACAGGGCTGGAGGCGAAAAACTGTTTTTT
CDR3aa: CAWSGDRAGGEKLFF

d_gene: TRBD2
j_gene: TRBJ2-1
v_gene: TRBV4-3
abundance: -
CDR3nt: TGCGCCAGCAGCCAAGTTGGACTAGCGGGGAAAAGCTCCTACAATGAGCAGTTCTTC
CDR3aa: CASSQVGLAGKSSYNEQFF

d_gene: -
j_gene: TRBJ2-1
v_gene: TRBV6-5
abundance: -
CDR3nt: TGTGCCAGCAGTTACGGGGCAGGTCTGTACAATGAGCAGTTCTTC
CDR3aa: CASSYGAGLYNEQFF